Described below is a single T cell receptor (beta chain) sequence and its context. The clone's antigen remains unknown. No qualities accompany the bases; no much larger clone lies one base away. This record comes from a study of shared clonotypes between healthy human individuals (dated by TCRdb to 2018 to 2020). About the study as a whole: The cohort included a few men and a couple of women between 18 and 49 years of age. To increase sequencing depth and limit assay-specific biases, different laboratories used diverse techniques to prepare libraries and sequence TCR repertoires. Between about 0.85 and 10 billion PBMCs per donor were obtained by leukapheresis. For each donor, three plates each were used for CD4 naive and CD4 memory, two plates were used for CD8 naive, and one plate was used for CD8 memory. The study deeply sequenced blood TCR repertoires of about 5 healthy adults to estimate repertoire size and the extent of clonotype sharing between individuals.

The CDR3 holds 15 amino acids from the cysteine to the phenylalanine. Kept here is only the CDR3 DNA, which spans 45 bases and is read in frame from base 1. Trimming takes 9 bases from V and 7 bases from J, and the germline ends sit 25 bases apart. Via the germline V gene, CDR1 is MDHEN and CDR2 SYDVKM. Paper-wide results and their limitations: Naive subsets generally had larger estimated clonotype richness than memory subsets. Based on pairwise subsampling, the degree of clonotype sharing among donors was expected to be affected by sequencing depth. The small number of donors limited the genetic and exposure-history diversity represented. Sampling was restricted to blood, and TCR repertoires in tissues likely differ from the TCR repertoires found in blood. Sharing across a handful of donors was observed for around 5% of naive CD4, less than 4% of naive CD8, roughly 2.4% of memory CD4, and 0.4% of memory CD8 clonotypes. Compared with non-shared clonotypes, clonotypes shared by all four sorted-subset donors had higher generation probabilities. Incomplete sequencing was indicated by rarefaction of sorted-subset datasets, despite the large sequencing depth.

Using the deep immunoSEQ assay, multiplex PCR amplified TCR CDR3 regions from genomic DNA. For each cell subset, the extracted genomic DNA was distributed evenly across all wells of several immunoSEQ 96-well plates, and each plate served as one replicate. For sorted subsets, approximately 210 ng of genomic DNA, equivalent to 25,000 to 35,000 T cell genomes, went into each replicate PCR. Purified libraries were measured with a Qubit 3.0 fluorometer, size-checked on a Bioanalyzer 2100, and measured again with the KAPA Library Quantification kit. Each immunoSEQ 96-well plate was sequenced on its own single-read 150-cycle Illumina NextSeq 550 flow cell. The paper's data handling went like this. Because the immunoSEQ output held only junctional sequences and lacked quality scores, the filtering could not match the filtering applied to full-length reads. Sequences were annotated with PyIR, a Python wrapper for IgBLAST v1.9, using IMGT germline references to assign V/J genes and CDR3. Any read was removed if the V/J assignment was weak (E-value above 1e-6), the CDR3 was missing, or the read contained stop codons, out-of-frame junctions, or ambiguous translated residues. A V3J clonotype was defined by an identical inferred V gene, J gene, and CDR3 amino acid sequence. Percentage overlap between repertoires was calculated by dividing the number of shared unique clonotypes by the size of the smaller repertoire. Repertoire richness was assessed with RTK rarefaction, the Chao1 estimator, and Recon v2.1 estimates of unobserved clonotypes. For all TCRbeta clonotypes obtained by the gDNA method from several donors, generation probabilities were computed with OLGA. TCRdb carries this immuneACCESS record with in-frame sequences only. Its versions omit some clonotypes, under half of them owing to an unresolved V gene in the studies checked, with the rest unexplained. From that table come the V and J calls and clone size; the DNA was used to work out D and trimming. This sample is represented by a few million clones; roughly 90% of them were singletons. The ten largest make up 0.37% of the sample.

Donors were healthy HIV-negative adults with no recently reported acute infections or vaccinations. Only Caucasian adults living in Nashville, Tennessee, USA were represented among the donors. CD4+ T cells were enriched through magnetic negative selection, after which naive cells were positively selected on CD45RA and the remaining negative fraction served as the memory subset. Blood was obtained by leukapheresis, after which PBMCs were separated by Ficoll-Histopaque density gradient centrifugation and cryopreserved in liquid nitrogen vapor phase. Analytical flow cytometry was used to check the purity and quantity of every magnetically sorted T cell population. Each sorted fraction had its genomic DNA isolated and then quantified by UV absorbance on a Nanodrop 2000c.

The source is a man aged 18 to 30 in good health. Some clones in this sample may be carry-over from other donors' samples. The chain is assembled from TRBV28 and TRBJ2-7; the D gene is perhaps TRBD2, on 6 matching bases. What was sequenced was naive CD4+ T cells from PBMCs. The cell subset or site label of this sample denotes: CD45RA+ positively selected. CDR3 loop: CASIPAPGEFYEQYF. Here is the DNA: TGTGCCAGTATCCCGGCCCCGGGGGAGTTTTATGAGCAGTACTTC.